Presented here are 26 T cell receptor beta chains from one specimen sequenced in a study of T cell responses to AZD1222 COVID-19 vaccine. Using immunoSEQ multiplex PCR, the repertoire was profiled, and TCRdb retains in-frame clones only, with some absent. This table holds approximately 150,000 clones, 90% found once. The sample consisted of peripheral blood, taken on day 0 of AZD1222 vaccination. Receptors originate from an adult in good health.

CDR3 region: CASSLGGYRTPEAFF. The CDR3 nucleotides are TGTGCCAGCAGCCTTGGGGGGTACAGGACTCCTGAAGCTTTCTTT. The rearrangement uses TRBV7-8 and TRBJ1-1, with D perhaps matching TRBD1 (5 bases). Germline assignment: CDR1 SGHVS and CDR2 FQNEAQ. The CDR3 extends over 15 amino acids. Deletions cut 5 bases from V and 6 bases from J, with 19 bases between.

This chain joins TRBV11-1 and TRBJ1-1, with TRBD1 matching 7 bases. CDR1 is SGHAT, CDR2 FQDESV, per germline (reference sequence). CDR3 size: 14 residues. V shed 5 bases and J 1 base; nucleotides not matched to a gene: 4. CDR3 loop: CASSGRTGNTEAFF. The CDR3, as DNA: TGTGCCAGCAGCGGTCGGACAGGGAACACTGAAGCTTTCTTT.

V gene TRBV6-5 combines with J gene TRBJ2-7; 7 positions match TRBD2. This CDR3 comprises 16 residues. Germline CDR1 is MNHEY and CDR2 is SVGAGI. V dropped 4 bases and J dropped 0; count of bases not matched to a gene: 9. The CDR3 DNA sequence: TGTGCCAGCAGTTCCCTCCGGGGGGTAAACTCCTACGAGCAGTACTTC. This translates into CASSSLRGVNSYEQYF.

This clone was observed a single time. V usage is TRBV6-5 and J usage is TRBJ1-1; 8 nucleotides align to TRBD1. The V segment lost 2 bases and the J segment 4 bases; nucleotides outside the gene matches: 9. CDR3 length: 16 amino acids. Germline V lookup: CDR1 MNHEY, CDR2 SVGAGI. The CDR3 DNA follows: TGTGCCAGCAGTTACGGTGTGACAGGGGCGGGCACTGAAGCTTTCTTT. This translates into CASSYGVTGAGTEAFF.

This chain uses TRBV7-2 with TRBJ1-1, with D perhaps matching TRBD1 (5 bases). The CDR3 has 11 residues. Trimming stripped 11 bases from V and 11 bases from J, with 18 bases between. Germline V CDR1 and CDR2: SGHTA, FQGNSA. The CDR3 reads CASKAGIEAFF. The CDR3 DNA follows: TGTGCCTCAAAGGCAGGGATAGAGGCTTTCTTT.

Of note for this clone: Germline and junction disagree at one end, which may indicate a read error. This sequence joins TRBV7-6 and TRBJ2-7; D is undetermined. The germline gives CDR1 SGHVS, CDR2 FNYEAQ. This CDR3 is 13 amino acids long. This chain's CDR3 is CASSLDIRDLLFF. The CDR3 DNA reads as TGTGCCAGCAGCTTGGATATTCGAGACCTTCTGTTCTTC.

CDR3 amino acids: CASSIGTPGEQYF. The CDR3 nucleotides are TGTGCCAGCAGCATCGGGACACCCGGCGAGCAGTACTTC. V and J are TRBV7-3 and TRBJ2-7, with a tentative D call TRBD1 (6 bases). Per the germline V gene, CDR1 is SGHTA and CDR2 is FQGTGA. The CDR3 has 13 amino acids. Deletions cut 5 bases from V and 6 bases from J, with 14 bases between.

The chain uses TRBV5-1 and TRBJ1-3; D is undetermined. The length of the CDR3 is 10 residues. CDR1 and CDR2 from the germline V gene are SGHRS and YFSETQ. Trimming cost V 5 bases and J 9 bases, with 6 bases left between them. In DNA form, the CDR3 reads TGCGCCAGCAGTTTAACCACCATATATTTT. Translating it yields CASSLTTIYF.

This chain connects TRBV5-4 to TRBJ1-1; no firm D call. The V end was cut by 3 bases, the J end by 4 bases, with 13 bases between. The CDR3 has 14 amino acids. Germline V gene data show CDR1 as SGHNT and CDR2 as YYREEE (reference sequence). The CDR3: CASSSSGRSTEAFF. The CDR3 DNA is TGTGCCAGCAGCTCCTCCGGACGGTCCACTGAAGCTTTCTTT.

V usage is TRBV14 and J usage is TRBJ2-5; D possibly corresponds to TRBD1 (5 bases). Germline CDR1 and CDR2: SGHDN and FVKESK. Trimming pared 0 bases from V and 5 bases from J, leaving 7 bases between. The CDR3 spans 13 residues. The DNA of the CDR3 is TGTGCCAGCAGCCAAGAGTACAGGGAGACCCAGTACTTC. It codes for CASSQEYRETQYF.

The rearrangement uses TRBV5-4 and TRBJ1-1, with D unresolved. Germline V gene lookup returns CDR1 SGHNT and CDR2 YYREEE (reference sequence). V was pared by 5 bases and J by 0 bases, with 8 bases between. The CDR3 extends over 13 amino acids. In DNA, the CDR3 is TGTGCCAGCAGGAGGGAAATGAACACTGAAGCTTTCTTT. This codes for CASRREMNTEAFF.

The rearrangement joins TRBV21-1 to TRBJ2-7; the D segment call TRBD1 is taken from the table without a DNA check. TRBV21-1 is noted as a pseudogene. The CDR3 has 13 residues. The CDR3 protein is CASSNLTGYEQYF. As DNA, the CDR3 is TGTGCCAGCAGCAATCTGACAGGTTACGAGCAGTACTTC.

V is TRBV10-3 and J is TRBJ2-7; D is perhaps TRBD2 (6 bases). Between the trimmed V and J ends, which lost 3 bases and 1 base, there was a span of 22 bases. The CDR3 runs to 18 residues. Germline V gene lookup returns CDR1 ENHRY and CDR2 SYGVKD. CDR3 coding DNA: TGTGCCATCAGTGACCCGCCCGGGGACTTAGTGGTATCCTACGAGCAGTACTTC. It is translated as CAISDPPGDLVVSYEQYF.

The J gene is TRBJ2-5, the V gene TRBV7-7; 9 bases are shared with TRBD2. V lost 5 bases to trimming and J lost 3 bases; unmatched junction nucleotides: 10. The CDR3 has 16 amino acids. From germline, CDR1 is SSHAT and CDR2 FNYEAQ (reference sequence). CDR3 protein: CASSTRGAGGEETQYF. In DNA form, the CDR3 reads TGTGCCAGCAGCACCCGAGGAGCGGGGGGTGAAGAGACCCAGTACTTC.

The chain joins TRBV6-6 to TRBJ1-1, with D maybe TRBD1 (5 bases). CDR1 MNHNY and CDR2 SVGAGI come from the germline V gene (reference sequence). The CDR3 is 14 residues long. V was trimmed by 5 bases and J by 3 bases, leaving 13 bases between them. In DNA form, the CDR3 reads TGTGCCAGCAGTGTCCAGCGGGGGGACACTGAAGCTTTCTTT. This gives the protein CASSVQRGDTEAFF.

V gene TRBV6-2 or TRBV6-3 combines with J gene TRBJ1-2, with a tentative D call TRBD1 (5 bases). Germline-derived CDR1 and CDR2 are MNHEY and SVGEGT. Trimming removed 6 bases at V and 3 bases at J, with 20 bases between. The CDR3 runs 16 residues. CDR3 in DNA: TGTGCCAGCAGCCATGCTGGGACGGAATCTTACTATGGCTACACCTTC. This encodes CASSHAGTESYYGYTF.

The chain is built from TRBV25-1 and TRBJ2-7; no clear D gene. Germline lookup yields CDR1 MGHDK and CDR2 SYGVNS. The CDR3 totals 15 residues. Trimming left V 3 bases short and J 2 bases short, with 14 bases between. CDR3 protein: CASSDSGTATYEQYF. The CDR3 DNA reads as TGTGCCAGCAGTGATTCGGGCACCGCCACCTACGAGCAGTACTTC.

The rearrangement joins TRBV5-1 to TRBJ2-3; D gene ambiguous. Germline-derived CDR1 and CDR2 are SGHRS and YFSETQ. The length of the CDR3 is 12 residues. Trimming pared 2 bases from V and 9 bases from J, leaving 10 bases between. Written as DNA, the CDR3 is TGCGCCAGCAGCTTAGGAGCTCCAACGCAGTATTTT. Amino acid sequence: CASSLGAPTQYF.

This chain links TRBV9 with TRBJ1-6; D uncertain. Looked up from germline, CDR1 is SGDLS and CDR2 is YYNGEE. The CDR3 runs 13 residues. V was cut by 2 bases and J by 6 bases, with 6 bases left in between. CDR3 residues: CASSVQLNSPLHF. For the CDR3, the DNA is TGTGCCAGCAGCGTCCAGCTTAATTCACCCCTCCACTTT.

CDR3 region: CASSERGDSYEQYF. The DNA for the CDR3 is TGTGCCAGCAGCGAGCGGGGTGATAGCTACGAGCAGTACTTC. The chain carries TRBV9 and TRBJ2-7; 7 bases match TRBD2. Germline CDR1 SGDLS, CDR2 YYNGEE. This CDR3 contains 14 residues. V shed 3 bases and J 3 bases; nucleotides not matched to a gene: 6.

This clone showed up just once. This chain links TRBV5-1 with TRBJ2-3; D could derive from TRBD1 or TRBD2 (6 bases each). V lost 1 base to trimming and J lost 2 bases, with 14 bases between them. CDR3 size: 16 residues. Germline-derived CDR1 and CDR2 are SGHRS and YFSETQ. CDR3 in amino acids: CASSLLAGHNTDTQYF. The CDR3 DNA follows: TGCGCCAGCAGCTTGCTCGCGGGACACAACACAGATACGCAGTATTTT.

The chain couples TRBV2 to TRBJ2-1; D is perhaps TRBD2 (5 bases). Trimming left V 6 bases short and J 7 bases short, with 10 bases between. There are 12 residues in the CDR3. Germline assignment: CDR1 SNHLY and CDR2 FYNNEI. The chain's CDR3 is CASSRTRNEQFF. In DNA, the CDR3 is TGTGCCAGCAGCCGCACTAGAAATGAGCAGTTCTTC.

V gene TRBV7-9 combines with J gene TRBJ2-5; 15 positions match TRBD2. The CDR3 extends over 17 amino acids. The germline gives CDR1 SEHNR, CDR2 FQNEAQ (reference sequence). J lost 4 bases, V lost 6 bases, and 9 bases had no gene match. CDR3 in amino acids: CASSFGLAGGSGETQYF. The CDR3 DNA reads as TGTGCCAGCAGTTTTGGACTAGCGGGGGGGTCGGGAGAGACCCAGTACTTC.

This clone appeared once. This sequence joins TRBV18 and TRBJ2-1; D might be TRBD2 (7 bases). The CDR3 is 19 amino acids. Germline loops: CDR1 KGHSH, CDR2 LQKENI. The V gene lost 3 bases and the J gene lost 0 bases, with 21 bases spanning the gap. The CDR3 sequence is CASSPQGGGVLGSYNEQFF. The CDR3 DNA is TGTGCCAGCTCACCTCAAGGGGGAGGGGTCCTTGGCTCCTACAATGAGCAGTTCTTC.

CDR3 amino acids: CSVGTGVGYGYTF. DNA for the CDR3: TGCAGCGTCGGGACAGGGGTCGGCTATGGCTACACCTTC. V usage is TRBV29-1 and J usage is TRBJ1-2; TRBD1 agrees at 10 bases. With 6 bases clipped from V and 4 bases from J, the junction kept 5 bases outside the gene matches. The V gene's germline CDR1 is SQVTM and CDR2 ANQGSEA. The CDR3 runs to 13 residues. Together with reference TRBV29-1 and TRBJ1-2, the CDR3 gives the full variable domain: SAVISQKPSRDICQRGTSLTIQCQVDSQVTMMFWYRQQPGQSLTLIATANQGSEATYESGFVIDKFPISRPNLTFSTLTVSNMSPEDSSIYLCSVGTGVGYGYTFGSGTRLTVV.

The chain carries TRBV5-4 and TRBJ1-2; maybe TRBD1 (5 bases). The germline gives CDR1 SGHNT, CDR2 YYREEE (reference sequence). This CDR3 has 14 amino acids. The V end lost 0 bases, the J end lost 6 bases, and 12 bases lay between the germline ends. The CDR3 DNA sequence: TGTGCCAGCAGCTTGGGGCAGGGAGGCAATGGCTACACCTTC. It yields the protein CASSLGQGGNGYTF.